Listed here are 2 T cell receptor beta chains from one sample, sequenced in a study of molecular identifiers for immune sequencing clone quantification. TCRdb used MiXCR to reprocess the PCR reads, holding one entry per CDR3 protein. The data show some 320,000 distinct CDR3 sequences, 24% seen once. Material: naive CD8+ T cells from blood, with Jurkat cell RNA spiked in. Subset here: FACS-sorted CD8+CD4-CCR7+CD45RA+ naive T cells. The receptors were sampled from a human donor in good health. Some libraries in this study had Jurkat cell RNA spiked in.

This clonotype was detected a few times. The chain carries TRBV5-1 and TRBJ1-1; D not resolved. This CDR3 contains 12 residues. CDR1 is SGHRS, CDR2 YFSETQ, per germline. Trimming pared 2 bases from V and 8 bases from J, leaving 10 bases between. In DNA form, the CDR3 reads TGCGCCAGCAGCTTCCGACCTCCCGAAGCTTTCTTT. Translating it yields CASSFRPPEAFF.

This clonotype was recorded many times. V and J are TRBV4-2 and TRBJ2-1; D may be TRBD1 (6 bases). Germline CDR1 LGHNA, CDR2 YNFKEQ. The CDR3 loop spans 15 amino acids. V was trimmed by 1 base and J by 0 bases, leaving 7 bases between them. This CDR3 is CASSQADSSYNEQFF. DNA for the CDR3: TGTGCCAGCAGCCAAGCGGACAGCTCCTACAATGAGCAGTTCTTC.